This entry describes one T cell receptor beta chain. The sample comes from a study of human T cells and chemical hapten exposure. The time point was: patch test 3, about 24 weeks after DPC sensitization. Treatment of the sample: therapeutic diphenylcyclopropenone sensitization with weekly scalp DPC. One entry per CDR3 protein, called by TCRdb with MiXCR from the RACE reads. The table records 150,000 to 200,000 distinct CDR3 sequences, around a quarter of them present only once. V lost 0 bases, J lost 0 bases, and 11 bases stayed unmatched. Germline CDR1 and CDR2: SGDLS and YYNGEE. The CDR3 contains 21 residues.

This sample comprised whole blood, obtained in connection with sensitization to the hapten diphenylcyclopropenone (DPC). This clonotype was sampled from a woman aged 18-30 years with alopecia areata. Some clones in this sample may be carry-over from other donors' samples. The rearrangement joins TRBV9 to TRBJ2-3; 15 bases fit TRBD2. CDR3 protein: CASSVATRTSGGEWSTDTQYF. The CDR3 coding sequence is TGTGCCAGCAGCGTAGCCACCCGGACTAGCGGGGGGGAATGGAGCACAGATACGCAGTATTTT.